The 28 T cell receptor beta chains presented below share a single source sample, sequenced in a study of OX40 agonist ivuxolimab in advanced cancers. TCRdb's table, derived via immunoSEQ multiplex PCR, lists solely in-frame clones and lacks some. The table includes 99,000 or so clones, roughly nine tenths detected once. The sequences come from CD4+ or CD8+ T cells sorted from blood, collected in a trial of the OX40 agonist ivuxolimab. Receptors were obtained from an adult with an advanced solid tumor such as melanoma, head and neck, liver or kidney cancer.

This chain connects TRBV28 to TRBJ2-7, with D tentatively TRBD1 (5 bases). CDR3 length equals 14 residues. Germline CDR1 is MDHEN and CDR2 is SYDVKM. V dropped 2 bases and J dropped 6 bases, with 14 bases sitting between them. The CDR3: CASSLRQGWSEQYF. The DNA for the CDR3 is TGTGCCAGCAGTTTAAGGCAGGGTTGGAGCGAGCAGTACTTC.

V and J are TRBV15 and TRBJ1-1; 9 nucleotides match TRBD1. This CDR3 spans 14 amino acids. Unmatched junction bases numbered 6, after V lost 5 bases and J lost 5 bases. The germline gives CDR1 LNHNV, CDR2 YYDKDF (reference sequence). The CDR3 loop reads CATSAGQGKTEAFF. The DNA of the CDR3 is TGTGCCACCAGCGCGGGACAGGGTAAAACTGAAGCTTTCTTT.

Here the CDR3 DNA reads TGTGCCAGCAGCCAAGATGACTCAACCTACGAGCAGTACTTC. Its translation: CASSQDDSTYEQYF. The chain has TRBV4-2 and TRBJ2-7; D is uncertain. In germline, CDR1 is LGHNA, CDR2 YNFKEQ. This CDR3 is built from 14 residues. V shed 0 bases and J shed 2 bases, with 8 bases lying between them.

To note about this clone: Additional DNA sequences in this sample encode the identical CDR3. The V call is TRBV6-5, the J call TRBJ2-7, with 13 nucleotides matching TRBD2. The V gene end was trimmed by 0 bases and the J gene end by 4 bases; junction bases not matched to a gene: 0. The CDR3 has 15 residues. Germline V gene lookup returns CDR1 MNHEY and CDR2 SVGAGI. The CDR3 sequence: CASSYSTSGGYEQYF. The CDR3 DNA reads TGTGCCAGCAGTTACTCGACTAGCGGGGGGTACGAGCAGTACTTC.

The chain combines TRBV2 with TRBJ2-3; D is unresolved. The CDR3 totals 13 residues. CDR1 and CDR2 from the germline V gene are SNHLY and FYNNEI. V dropped 7 bases and J dropped 1 base, with 9 bases sitting between them. The CDR3 DNA is TGTGCCAGCAATGTGGTAGGCACAGATACGCAGTATTTT. This encodes CASNVVGTDTQYF.

The gene calls are TRBV7-2 and TRBJ2-1; D call uncertain. Trimming pared 6 bases from V and 0 bases from J, leaving 12 bases between. CDR3 size: 15 residues. CDR1 and CDR2 from the germline V gene are SGHTA and FQGNSA. The CDR3 DNA reads as TGTGCCAGCAGACCAGTGGGTACCTCCTACAATGAGCAGTTCTTC. It is translated as CASRPVGTSYNEQFF.

The genes are TRBV2 and TRBJ2-1; the D call may be TRBD1 or TRBD2 (6 bases each). This CDR3 has 15 amino acids. CDR1 is SNHLY and CDR2 is FYNNEI in the germline V gene. V dropped 3 bases and J dropped 4 bases, with 13 bases sitting between them. The CDR3: CASSEEQGGYNEQFF. Here the CDR3 DNA reads TGTGCCAGCAGTGAGGAACAGGGAGGTTACAATGAGCAGTTCTTC. The full variable domain, in which reference TRBV2 and TRBJ2-1 provide the parts outside the CDR3, is EPEVTQTPSHQVTQMGQEVILRCVPISNHLYFYWYRQILGQKVEFLVSFYNNEISEKSEIFDDQFSVERPDGSNFTLKIRSTKLEDSAMYFCASSEEQGGYNEQFFGPGTRLTVL.

This rearrangement joins TRBV7-6 to TRBJ2-2; D unresolved. This CDR3 contains 16 residues. The ends were cut back, 0 bases at V and 1 base at J, with 9 bases in the middle. Germline lookup yields CDR1 SGHVS and CDR2 FNYEAQ. DNA for the CDR3: TGTGCCAGCAGCTTAGCTGAAGCAGTGAACACCGGGGAGCTGTTTTTT. Translating gives CASSLAEAVNTGELFF.

The chain's CDR3 is CASSEVLLIGGGVYEQFF. CDR3 sequence (DNA): TGTGCCAGCAGTGAAGTGTTACTGATCGGAGGGGGAGTCTATGAGCAGTTCTTC. The chain employs TRBV6-1 and TRBJ2-1; D possibly matches TRBD1 or TRBD2 (6 bases each). This CDR3 contains 18 residues. The V gene's germline CDR1 is MNHNS and CDR2 SASEGT. V lost 1 base to trimming and J lost 8 bases, with 24 bases between them.

This clone was seen a handful of times. The chain couples TRBV19 to TRBJ2-6; 7 bases fit TRBD1. V was pared by 5 bases and J by 0 bases, with 4 bases of the junction left unmatched. Looked up from germline, CDR1 is LNHDA and CDR2 is SQIVND (reference sequence). The CDR3 contains 16 residues. The CDR3 bases are TGTGCCAGTAGTGCGGACAGGACCTCTGGGGCCAACGTCCTGACTTTC. As protein: CASSADRTSGANVLTF.

As concerns this clone: This likely comes from a read error, as the CDR3 has no conserved phenylalanine or tryptophan at its end. DNA of the CDR3: TGTGCCAGCAGCTTGGCCCCAGACTACGAGCAGTACCTC. It codes for CASSLAPDYEQYL. This chain uses TRBV5-4 with TRBJ2-7, with unresolved D. V shed 0 bases and J shed 3 bases, with 7 bases lying between them. This CDR3 is 13 amino acids long. The V gene's germline CDR1 is SGHNT and CDR2 YYREEE (reference sequence).

The chain is built from TRBV5-1 and TRBJ2-7, with D uncertain. The CDR3 has 14 residues. Germline assignment: CDR1 SGHRS and CDR2 YFSETQ. Trimming took 0 bases from V and 2 from J, leaving 9 bases between them. DNA of the CDR3: TGCGCCAGCAGCTTGGGTTTCCGCACCTACGAGCAGTACTTC. This sequence encodes CASSLGFRTYEQYF. The whole variable domain, filled in from reference TRBV5-1 and TRBJ2-7, reads KAGVTQTPRYLIKTRGQQVTLSCSPISGHRSVSWYQQTPGQGLQFLFEYFSETQRNKGNFPGRFSGRQFSNSRSEMNVSTLELGDSALYLCASSLGFRTYEQYFGPGTRLTVT.

The rearrangement uses TRBV7-2 and TRBJ2-5; a weak D match, TRBD2 (5 bases). Germline V gene lookup returns CDR1 SGHTA and CDR2 FQGNSA. Trimming removed 5 bases from V and 7 bases from J, with 17 bases in between. The CDR3 extends over 14 amino acids. The CDR3 reads CASSLNSAGWTQYF. CDR3 sequence (DNA): TGTGCCAGCAGCCTTAATTCGGCGGGCTGGACCCAGTACTTC. Full variable domain (remainder filled in from reference TRBV7-2 and TRBJ2-5): GAGVSQSPSNKVTEKGKDVELRCDPISGHTALYWYRQSLGQGLEFLIYFQGNSAPDKSGLPSDRFSAERTGGSVSTLTIQRTQQEDSAVYLCASSLNSAGWTQYFGPGTRLLVL.

This sequence joins TRBV7-9 and TRBJ2-2; TRBD2 matches at 11 bases. Germline V CDR1 and CDR2: SEHNR, FQNEAQ (reference sequence). The CDR3 contains 17 residues. The J segment lost 6 bases and the V segment lost 4 bases, leaving 10 bases of the junction unmatched. The CDR3 coding sequence is TGTGCCAGCAGCTCAATTACTAGCGGGAGATCCCCCGGGGAGCTGTTTTTT. Translated: CASSSITSGRSPGELFF.

This chain uses TRBV4-2 with TRBJ1-2; 7 positions match TRBD1. Germline V gene lookup returns CDR1 LGHNA and CDR2 YNFKEQ. V was clipped by 6 bases and J by 2 bases; unmatched bases: 6. The CDR3 runs 14 residues. CDR3 coding DNA: TGTGCCAGCAGTCCAAGACAGGGCAACTATGGCTACACCTTC. It specifies CASSPRQGNYGYTF.

The rearrangement uses TRBV7-9 and TRBJ2-2; 9 bases are shared with TRBD2. CDR3 length equals 17 residues. Germline V lookup: CDR1 SEHNR, CDR2 FQNEAQ (reference sequence). V shed 5 bases and J 5 bases; nucleotides not matched to a gene: 12. The CDR3 nucleotides read TGTGCCAGCAGCCAGACGGGACTAGCAGACAAGACCGGGGAGCTGTTTTTT. It yields the protein CASSQTGLADKTGELFF. Drawing the rest from reference TRBV7-9 and TRBJ2-2, the complete variable domain is DTGVSQNPRHKITKRGQNVTFRCDPISEHNRLYWYRQTLGQGPEFLTYFQNEAQLEKSRLLSDRFSAERPKGSFSTLEIQRTEQGDSAMYLCASSQTGLADKTGELFFGEGSRLTVL.

The V gene is TRBV5-1, the J gene TRBJ2-5; TRBD1 matches 10 bases. J lost 4 bases, V lost 5 bases, and 5 bases had no gene match. The CDR3 runs to 14 residues. In germline, CDR1 is SGHRS, CDR2 YFSETQ. CDR3 sequence reads: CASRPTGGAETQYF. DNA for the CDR3: TGCGCCAGCAGACCGACAGGGGGCGCAGAGACCCAGTACTTC.

This rearrangement joins TRBV7-2 to TRBJ2-7, with 13 bases fitting TRBD2. The CDR3 sequence is 14 residues long. The trim removed 7 bases at V and 4 bases at J, leaving 4 bases unmatched. The germline V gene encodes CDR1 SGHTA and CDR2 FQGNSA. CDR3: CASTATSGGYEQYF. The CDR3 nucleotides read TGTGCCAGCACCGCGACTAGCGGGGGGTACGAGCAGTACTTC.

The chain is built from TRBV11-3 and TRBJ2-1; 12 positions match TRBD2. The CDR3 totals 13 residues. Germline CDR1 and CDR2: SGHNT and YENEEA. V lost 5 bases and J lost 12; bases outside the gene matches: 5. CDR3 nucleotides: TGTGCCAGCAGCACCCCGGGACTAGCGGGGCAGTTCTTC. It yields the protein CASSTPGLAGQFF.

The chain recombines TRBV18 with TRBJ2-5, with 11 nucleotides matching TRBD1. The DNA matches TRBJ2-7 better at its end, which makes the J call doubtful. Germline CDR1 KGHSH, CDR2 LQKENI. There are 15 residues in the CDR3. As DNA, the CDR3 is TGTGCCAGCTCACCAGGGACAGGGGGGGCCTACGAGCAGTACTTC. Its protein product is CASSPGTGGAYEQYF.

The J gene is TRBJ2-1, the V gene TRBV18; perhaps TRBD2 as D (5 bases). Trimming removed 4 bases from V and 9 bases from J, with 10 bases in between. Germline V gives CDR1 KGHSH, CDR2 LQKENI. The CDR3 loop spans 12 amino acids. CDR3 in DNA: TGTGCCAGCTCACAGGCTAGCACTGAGCAGTTCTTC. Its translation is CASSQASTEQFF.

The chain couples TRBV6-5 to TRBJ1-3; D perhaps matches TRBD1 (5 bases). The CDR3 is 13 amino acids. Germline V gene data show CDR1 as MNHEY and CDR2 as SVGAGI. Trimming took off 5 bases at V and 0 bases at J, with 5 bases between the two ends. DNA of the CDR3: TGTGCCAGCAGTGGGACCTCTGGAAACACCATATATTTT. Translation: CASSGTSGNTIYF.

The rearrangement links TRBV7-6 to TRBJ2-2; D might be TRBD2 (6 bases). The CDR3 is 15 amino acids. V dropped 5 bases and J dropped 6 bases, with 16 bases sitting between them. Germline V CDR1 and CDR2: SGHVS, FNYEAQ. CDR3 loop: CASSARRGQAGELFF. As DNA, the CDR3 is TGTGCCAGCAGCGCAAGGCGGGGTCAGGCCGGGGAGCTGTTTTTT.

The chain uses TRBV5-1 and TRBJ1-4; maybe TRBD1 (6 bases). Germline V lookup: CDR1 SGHRS, CDR2 YFSETQ. The V and J ends lost 1 base and 2 bases respectively, with 9 bases between them. The CDR3 length is 15 residues. Here the CDR3 DNA reads TGCGCCAGCAGCTTGACAGGGCTCACTAATGAAAAACTGTTTTTT. Translated: CASSLTGLTNEKLFF.

The chain employs TRBV11-1 and TRBJ2-3; no reliable D call. V gave up 3 bases and J gave up 2 bases, with 12 bases separating them. The CDR3 has 15 amino acids. From germline, CDR1 is SGHAT and CDR2 FQDESV (reference sequence). The CDR3 coding sequence is TGTGCCAGCAGCTTGACGGCGGTTTCCACAGATACGCAGTATTTT. Its protein product is CASSLTAVSTDTQYF.

The count of this clone is one. The chain uses TRBV5-1 and TRBJ2-5; 7 nucleotides line up with TRBD2. The CDR3 is 15 amino acids. V trimming: 0 bases; J trimming: 3 bases; junction bases outside the gene matches: 5. The germline V gene encodes CDR1 SGHRS and CDR2 YFSETQ. The CDR3 reads CASSLGWEGKETQYF. The CDR3, as DNA: TGCGCCAGCAGCTTGGGATGGGAGGGCAAAGAGACCCAGTACTTC.

This chain links TRBV7-9 with TRBJ2-3; 10 bases are a match to TRBD2. This CDR3 spans 16 amino acids. Trimming at V came to 5 bases and at J to 0 bases, leaving 5 bases not matched to a gene. CDR1 and CDR2 from the germline V gene are SEHNR and FQNEAQ (reference sequence). The CDR3 DNA reads TGTGCCAGCAGCCGCAGTAGCGGGGGGAGCACAGATACGCAGTATTTT. Translating gives CASSRSSGGSTDTQYF.

The chain carries TRBV15 and TRBJ2-1; possible D gene TRBD2, 5 bases. Germline values: CDR1 LNHNV, CDR2 YYDKDF (reference sequence). The CDR3 runs 14 residues. V lost 0 bases to trimming and J lost 5 bases, with 8 bases between them. The CDR3 loop reads CATSRDLANNEQFF. CDR3 in DNA: TGTGCCACCAGCAGAGATTTAGCGAACAATGAGCAGTTCTTC.